One and the same sample provided the 9 T cell receptor beta chains below, sequenced in a study of blood T cell repertoires in COVID-19. Here immunoSEQ multiplex PCR was the method, and the copy in TCRdb shows in-frame clones only, minus some. The sample lists roughly 150,000 clones, around nine tenths seen once, with under 3% in the top ten. Sample: peripheral blood. The receptors here all came from an elderly woman with COVID-19, enrolled during active disease.

This clone was counted once. The chain is built from TRBV19 and TRBJ1-6; 7 nucleotides agree with TRBD1. V gave up 5 bases and J gave up 11 bases; unmatched junction bases: 9. This CDR3 is built from 14 residues. Germline CDR1 reads LNHDA; CDR2 reads SQIVND (reference sequence). The CDR3 DNA reads as TGTGCCAGTAGTGGCGGACAGGCTTTCCCACCCCTCCACTTT. This gives the protein CASSGGQAFPPLHF.

V and J are TRBV4-3 and TRBJ1-3; 7 positions agree with TRBD1. The CDR3 is 19 amino acids. V dropped 1 base and J dropped 1; count of bases not matched to a gene: 13. The germline CDR1 and CDR2 sequences are LGHNA and YSLEER. Here the CDR3 reads CASSQARQGEWVSGNTIYF. CDR3 in DNA: TGCGCCAGCAGCCAAGCACGACAGGGAGAATGGGTATCTGGAAACACCATATATTTT.

This clone was seen only once. The chain combines TRBV6-5 with TRBJ1-5; D is unclear. In germline, CDR1 is MNHEY, CDR2 SVGAGI. Trimming took 7 bases from V and 2 from J, leaving 15 bases between them. The CDR3 length is 15 residues. For the CDR3, the DNA is TGTGCCAGCACCCGAGGGAATGGGGGCAATCAGCCCCAGCATTTT. Encoded protein: CASTRGNGGNQPQHF.

The V gene is TRBV19, the J gene TRBJ2-4; a possible D gene is TRBD2 (6 bases). The germline V gene encodes CDR1 LNHDA and CDR2 SQIVND (reference sequence). Trimming pared 3 bases from V and 0 bases from J, leaving 9 bases between. The CDR3 is 15 amino acids. CDR3 sequence reads: CASSMGGTAKNIQYF. The DNA for the CDR3 is TGTGCCAGTAGTATGGGCGGGACAGCCAAAAACATTCAGTACTTC.

The rearrangement uses TRBV28 and TRBJ1-1; 8 bases are a match to TRBD1. Germline V gene lookup returns CDR1 MDHEN and CDR2 SYDVKM. J gave up 1 base and V 4 bases, and 5 bases lay outside the gene matches. CDR3 length: 15 residues. This chain's CDR3 is CASSWSGGSNTEAFF. The CDR3 nucleotides are TGTGCCAGCAGTTGGTCAGGGGGCTCGAACACTGAAGCTTTCTTT.

The CDR3: CASSRDRDYEQYF. The DNA of the CDR3 is TGTGCCAGCAGCCGCGACAGGGACTACGAGCAGTACTTC. The rearrangement joins TRBV7-9 to TRBJ2-7; TRBD1 agrees at 7 bases. Germline CDR1 is SEHNR and CDR2 is FQNEAQ (reference sequence). The trim removed 5 bases at V and 3 bases at J, leaving 4 bases unmatched. This CDR3 region has 13 residues.

V gene TRBV7-2 combines with J gene TRBJ1-3; 7 bases align to TRBD1. The CDR3 sequence is 15 residues long. The J segment lost 2 bases and the V segment lost 1 base, leaving 2 bases of the junction unmatched. Germline V lookup: CDR1 SGHTA, CDR2 FQGNSA. CDR3 protein: CASSLGGGPGNTIYF. For the CDR3, the DNA is TGTGCCAGCAGCTTAGGAGGGGGCCCTGGAAACACCATATATTTT.

The rearrangement uses TRBV3-1 (or the pseudogene TRBV3-2) and TRBJ1-2, with 7 bases matching TRBD1. Germline V gives CDR1 LGHDT, CDR2 YNNKEL (reference sequence). V was pared by 4 bases and J by 6 bases, with 17 bases of the junction left unmatched. The CDR3 has 17 residues. The CDR3 sequence: CASSPAGQIPLRDGYTF. CDR3 DNA sequence: TGTGCCAGCAGCCCTGCGGGACAGATTCCCCTGCGGGATGGCTACACCTTC.

This chain joins TRBV11-2 and TRBJ2-1; the D gene is possibly TRBD1 (5 bases). V lost 1 base to trimming and J lost 9 bases, with 13 bases between them. Germline-derived CDR1 and CDR2 are SGHAT and FQNNGV. The CDR3 spans 14 residues. CDR3 nucleotides: TGTGCCAGCAGCTTAGCGCCCGCTAGGGGTGAGCAGTTCTTC. Its translation: CASSLAPARGEQFF. The variable domain in full, with the rest retrieved from reference TRBV11-2 and TRBJ2-1, is EAGVAQSPRYKIIEKRQSVAFWCNPISGHATLYWYQQILGQGPKLLIQFQNNGVVDDSQLPKDRFSAERLKGVDSTLKIQPAKLEDSAVYLCASSLAPARGEQFFGPGTRLTVL.